This T cell receptor (beta chain) is from a study of cytomegalovirus exposure and HLA in healthy donors. Comments on this clone: The antigen is undetermined.

Use of 60 Vbeta and 13 Jbeta primers characterized the PCR. The table came from immunoSEQ multiplex PCR; TCRdb's copy has only in-frame clones and leaves some out. The sample has some 210,000 clones, roughly 80% seen once. This CDR3 contains 14 residues. The germline V gene encodes CDR1 SNHLY and CDR2 FYNNEI. The V gene end was trimmed by 6 bases and the J gene end by 12 bases; junction bases not matched to a gene: 14. Findings and caveats of the study: A link between a missense DCLRE1C variant and TCR beta V- and J-gene trimming emerged from a later analysis.

The chain combines TRBV2 with TRBJ2-4, with 7 bases matching TRBD2. The sample taken for sequencing was PBMCs. The TCR originated in a woman aged 25 to 39 in good health and CMV-seropositive. The CDR3 is CASSPWAGDGDQYF. In nucleotides, the CDR3 is TGTGCCAGCAGCCCCTGGGCGGGGGACGGGGATCAGTACTTC.